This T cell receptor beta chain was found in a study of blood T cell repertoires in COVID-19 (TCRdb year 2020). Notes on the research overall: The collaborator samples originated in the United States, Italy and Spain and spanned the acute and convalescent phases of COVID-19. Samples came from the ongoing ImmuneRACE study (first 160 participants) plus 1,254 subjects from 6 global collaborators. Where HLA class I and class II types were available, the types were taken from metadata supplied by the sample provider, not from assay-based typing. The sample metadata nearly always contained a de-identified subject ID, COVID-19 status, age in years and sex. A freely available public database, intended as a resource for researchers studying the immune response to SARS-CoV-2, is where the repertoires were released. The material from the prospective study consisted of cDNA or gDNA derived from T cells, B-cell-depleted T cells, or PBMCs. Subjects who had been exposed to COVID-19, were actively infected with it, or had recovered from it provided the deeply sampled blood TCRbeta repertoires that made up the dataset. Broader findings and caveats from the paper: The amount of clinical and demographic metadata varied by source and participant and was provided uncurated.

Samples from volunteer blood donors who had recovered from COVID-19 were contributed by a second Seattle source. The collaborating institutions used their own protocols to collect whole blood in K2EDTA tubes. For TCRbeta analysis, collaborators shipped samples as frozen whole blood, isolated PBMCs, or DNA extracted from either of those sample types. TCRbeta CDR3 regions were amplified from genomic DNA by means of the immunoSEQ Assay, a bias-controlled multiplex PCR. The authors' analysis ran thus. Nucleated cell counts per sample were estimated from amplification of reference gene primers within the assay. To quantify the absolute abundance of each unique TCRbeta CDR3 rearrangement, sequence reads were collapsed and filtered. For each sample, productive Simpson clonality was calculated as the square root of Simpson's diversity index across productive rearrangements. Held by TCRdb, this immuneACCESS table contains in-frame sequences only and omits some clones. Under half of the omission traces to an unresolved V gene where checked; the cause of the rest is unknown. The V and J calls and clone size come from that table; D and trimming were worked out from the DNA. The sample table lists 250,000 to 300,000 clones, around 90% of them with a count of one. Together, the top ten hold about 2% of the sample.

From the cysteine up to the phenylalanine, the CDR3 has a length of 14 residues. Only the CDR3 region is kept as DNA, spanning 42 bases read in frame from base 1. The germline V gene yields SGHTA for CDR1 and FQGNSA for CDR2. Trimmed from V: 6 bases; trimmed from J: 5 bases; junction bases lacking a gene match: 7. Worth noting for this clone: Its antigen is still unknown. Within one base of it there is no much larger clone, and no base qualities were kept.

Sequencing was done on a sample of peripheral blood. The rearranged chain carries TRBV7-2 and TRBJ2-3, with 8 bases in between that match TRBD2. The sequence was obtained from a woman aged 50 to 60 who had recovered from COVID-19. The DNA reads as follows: TGTGCCAGCAGTGGAGGCGGGGGGTTAGATACGCAGTATTTT. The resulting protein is CASSGGGGLDTQYF.